The next 26 T cell receptor beta chains were all read from a single sample in a study of blood T cell repertoires in COVID-19. Produced via immunoSEQ multiplex PCR; TCRdb's table is partial and in-frame only. Of 90,000 to 150,000 clones listed, roughly 88% are singletons. Sequenced sample: peripheral blood. The receptors here all came from a woman aged 45 to 65 with active or convalescent COVID-19.

The chain uses TRBV3-1 (or the pseudogene TRBV3-2) and TRBJ1-2, with 9 nucleotides matching TRBD1. Losses at the gene ends were 6 bases for V and 2 bases for J; bases not matched to a gene: 4. The CDR3 extends over 14 amino acids. The V gene's germline CDR1 is LGHDT and CDR2 YNNKEL (reference sequence). CDR3 in amino acids: CASSQGQGNYGYTF. CDR3 in DNA: TGTGCCAGCAGTCAGGGACAGGGAAACTATGGCTACACCTTC.

The chain employs TRBV25-1 and TRBJ2-3, with TRBD2 as a possible D gene (5 bases). V lost 3 bases to trimming and J lost 2 bases, with 15 bases between them. The CDR3 is made up of 16 amino acids. Germline CDR1 reads MGHDK; CDR2 reads SYGVNS. In nucleotides, the CDR3 is TGTGCCAGCAGTGAGTTAGAGGACTGGTACACAGATACGCAGTATTTT. It is translated as CASSELEDWYTDTQYF.

The chain carries TRBV5-1 and TRBJ2-1; 8 bases fit TRBD2. This CDR3 spans 15 amino acids. Germline V gene sequence: CDR1 SGHRS, CDR2 YFSETQ. Unmatched junction bases numbered 10, after V lost 6 bases and J lost 5 bases. CDR3 in amino acids: CASTLAGTSNNEQFF. The CDR3 DNA is TGCGCCAGCACCCTGGCGGGGACTAGTAACAATGAGCAGTTCTTC.

This chain connects TRBV24-1 to TRBJ2-3, with 7 bases aligning to TRBD1. In germline, CDR1 is KGHDR, CDR2 SFDVKD. V lost 3 bases to trimming and J lost 6 bases; unmatched junction nucleotides: 20. This CDR3 is built from 19 residues. CDR3 loop: CATSDATPSTGARGDTQYF. The CDR3 DNA reads as TGTGCCACCAGTGATGCAACCCCTTCAACAGGGGCACGAGGGGATACGCAGTATTTT.

This chain connects TRBV21-1 to TRBJ1-5. TRBV21-1 is a pseudogene locus. The CDR3 extends over 16 amino acids. CDR3 loop: CASSKESRGADQPQHF. In nucleotides, the CDR3 is TGTGCCAGCAGCAAAGAGTCCCGGGGAGCGGATCAGCCCCAGCATTTT.

The rearrangement uses TRBV3-1 (or the pseudogene TRBV3-2) and TRBJ2-2, with 9 bases aligning to TRBD2. Germline CDR1 is LGHDT and CDR2 is YNNKEL (reference sequence). V dropped 4 bases and J dropped 4; count of bases not matched to a gene: 4. The CDR3 is made up of 15 amino acids. The DNA of the CDR3 is TGTGCCAGCAGCCCTGGGGGACTAGCCACCGGGGAGCTGTTTTTT. It is translated as CASSPGGLATGELFF.

The chain couples TRBV5-4 to TRBJ2-5; 10 positions agree with TRBD2. The CDR3 is made up of 17 amino acids. The germline CDR1 and CDR2 sequences are SGHNT and YYREEE (reference sequence). J was trimmed by 5 bases and V by 4 bases; bases with no gene match: 14. CDR3 nucleotides: TGTGCCAGCAGCCCGGGACTAGCGCGATCGGGTTTGGAGACCCAGTACTTC. Encoded protein: CASSPGLARSGLETQYF.

V gene TRBV7-2 combines with J gene TRBJ2-1, with 12 bases lining up with TRBD2. J lost 4 bases, V lost 1 base, and 11 bases had no gene match. CDR3 length: 19 amino acids. The germline V gene has CDR1 SGHTA and CDR2 FQGNSA. DNA of the CDR3: TGTGCCAGCAGCTTAGAGATCCGGGCTAGCGGGAGGGATTACAATGAGCAGTTCTTC. Protein sequence: CASSLEIRASGRDYNEQFF.

The CDR3 bases are TGTGCCAGCAGCCAAGGGGAGCTTCGCAACACCATATATTTT. Translation: CASSQGELRNTIYF. The chain is built from TRBV3-1 (or the pseudogene TRBV3-2) and TRBJ1-3; D remains ambiguous. The CDR3 has 14 residues. Per the germline V gene, CDR1 is LGHDT and CDR2 is YNNKEL (reference sequence). Trimming shortened V by 1 base and J by 7 bases, and 11 bases separated the two germline ends.

The chain is built from TRBV27 and TRBJ1-5; the D gene is possibly TRBD1 (5 bases). This CDR3 comprises 15 residues. Germline lookup yields CDR1 MNHEY and CDR2 SMNVEV (reference sequence). Trimming left V 5 bases short and J 0 bases short, with 11 bases between. Written as DNA, the CDR3 is TGTGCCAGCAGTGCAAAGGACAATAGCAATCAGCCCCAGCATTTT. This codes for CASSAKDNSNQPQHF.

The V call is TRBV3-1 (or the pseudogene TRBV3-2), the J call TRBJ2-2, with D hard to call. Per germline, CDR1 LGHDT and CDR2 YNNKEL (reference sequence). This CDR3 has 14 amino acids. Trimming left V 2 bases short and J 6 bases short, with 10 bases between. Here the CDR3 reads CASSQPRFSGELFF. In nucleotides, the CDR3 is TGTGCCAGCAGCCAACCTAGGTTCTCCGGGGAGCTGTTTTTT.

Concerning this clone: The sample has other DNA sequences that encode this CDR3 too. J is TRBJ1-1 and V is TRBV7-9; 7 bases map to TRBD1. The CDR3 totals 14 residues. With 3 bases clipped from V and 2 bases from J, the junction kept 3 bases outside the gene matches. CDR1 and CDR2 from the germline V gene are SEHNR and FQNEAQ (reference sequence). As DNA, the CDR3 is TGTGCCAGCAGCTTGGGGACAGCTAACACTGAAGCTTTCTTT. Translated, it gives CASSLGTANTEAFF.

V is TRBV7-9 and J is TRBJ1-6; 9 bases line up with TRBD1. This CDR3 has 17 amino acids. Trimming took 4 bases from V and 5 from J; bases not matched to a gene: 9. The germline gives CDR1 SEHNR, CDR2 FQNEAQ (reference sequence). The CDR3 bases are TGTGCCAGCAGCTCACGGGGACAGGGAACTCATAATTCACCCCTCCACTTT. Amino acid sequence: CASSSRGQGTHNSPLHF. Full variable domain (missing parts from reference TRBV7-9 and TRBJ1-6): DTGVSQNPRHKITKRGQNVTFRCDPISEHNRLYWYRQTLGQGPEFLTYFQNEAQLEKSRLLSDRFSAERPKGSFSTLEIQRTEQGDSAMYLCASSSRGQGTHNSPLHFGNGTRLTVT.

J is TRBJ2-3 and V is TRBV27; D remains ambiguous. There are 15 residues in the CDR3. The germline V and J ends were trimmed by 0 bases and 3 bases, with 10 bases remaining between them. Germline loops: CDR1 MNHEY, CDR2 SMNVEV (reference sequence). The CDR3 sequence: CASSLSHPPTDTQYF. The CDR3 DNA reads as TGTGCCAGCAGTTTATCACATCCCCCAACAGATACGCAGTATTTT.

The chain combines TRBV28 with TRBJ1-4; D is perhaps TRBD1 (5 bases). Trimming took 6 bases from V and 6 from J, leaving 14 bases between them. CDR1 is MDHEN and CDR2 is SYDVKM in the germline V gene. The CDR3 consists of 14 residues. For the CDR3, the DNA is TGTGCCAGCAGGATCCGGGGGGGAGATGAAAAACTGTTTTTT. The encoded protein is CASRIRGGDEKLFF.

Points on this clone: Its ends do not fully match the called genes, so a read error is possible. The rearrangement uses TRBV27 and TRBJ1-2; 8 bases align to TRBD1. The CDR3 is made up of 17 amino acids. CDR1 is MNHEY, CDR2 SMNVEV, per germline (reference sequence). The chain's CDR3 is CASSLWGDRSSNYGYTF. CDR3 nucleotides: TGTGCCAGCAGCTTATGGGGGGACAGGAGCTCTAACTATGGCTACACCTTC.

The CDR3: CASSSGTSGNTGELFF. The CDR3 DNA reads TGTGCCAGCAGCTCTGGGACTAGCGGCAACACCGGGGAGCTGTTTTTT. The genes are TRBV5-4 and TRBJ2-2, with 11 bases matching TRBD2. The germline gives CDR1 SGHNT, CDR2 YYREEE (reference sequence). The CDR3 spans 16 residues. The ends lost 3 bases at V and 2 bases at J; junction bases unmatched: 3.

The rearrangement links TRBV29-1 to TRBJ2-5; the D gene is possibly TRBD1 (6 bases). Trimming stripped 6 bases from V and 4 bases from J, with 18 bases between. This CDR3 has 14 residues. Germline lookup yields CDR1 SQVTM and CDR2 ANQGSEA. This chain's CDR3 is CSVAPLTGRETQYF. The CDR3 coding sequence is TGCAGCGTAGCTCCTTTGACAGGAAGAGAGACCCAGTACTTC.

A few counts support this clone. This chain connects TRBV28 to TRBJ2-7; 9 bases match TRBD1. The CDR3 has 15 amino acids. Germline V CDR1 and CDR2: MDHEN, SYDVKM. V shed 4 bases, J shed 6 bases, and the junction held 10 bases outside the gene matches. The DNA for the CDR3 is TGTGCCAGCAGTTGGGAGAGGGACAGGGTACCCGAGCAGTACTTC. This gives the protein CASSWERDRVPEQYF.

The CDR3 sequence: CASKAGINEQYF. The CDR3, as DNA: TGTGCCAGCAAGGCAGGGATCAACGAGCAGTACTTC. The genes are TRBV6-5 and TRBJ2-7; tentatively, D is TRBD1 (5 bases). Germline V gene lookup returns CDR1 MNHEY and CDR2 SVGAGI. Trimming removed 7 bases at V and 5 bases at J, with 12 bases between. The CDR3 is made up of 12 amino acids.

The chain has TRBV28 and TRBJ2-3; TRBD1 matches 7 bases. This CDR3 comprises 15 residues. In germline, CDR1 is MDHEN, CDR2 SYDVKM. V trimming: 5 bases; J trimming: 0 bases; junction bases outside the gene matches: 5. In nucleotides, the CDR3 is TGTGCCAGCAGTCTAGACAGGGACAGCACAGATACGCAGTATTTT. It specifies CASSLDRDSTDTQYF.

The chain couples TRBV27 to TRBJ2-1; TRBD2 agrees at 11 bases. Germline CDR1 and CDR2: MNHEY and SMNVEV (reference sequence). The CDR3 spans 15 residues. V was clipped by 2 bases and J by 4 bases; unmatched bases: 1. The CDR3 spells CASSLTSGRYNEQFF. CDR3 bases: TGTGCCAGCAGTTTAACTAGCGGGAGATACAATGAGCAGTTCTTC.

This chain links TRBV6-1 with TRBJ1-6; TRBD1 matches 7 bases. The trim removed 3 bases at V and 7 bases at J, leaving 6 bases unmatched. The CDR3 length is 15 residues. Germline V gene sequence: CDR1 MNHNS, CDR2 SASEGT. The CDR3 bases are TGTGCCAGCAGTGATCGACAGGGTAGAAATTCACCCCTCCACTTT. Amino acids: CASSDRQGRNSPLHF.

The CDR3 nucleotides are TGTGCCAGCTCCTACGGGACTAGCGGCTCCTACGAGCAGTACTTC. Its protein is CASSYGTSGSYEQYF. The V gene is TRBV28, the J gene TRBJ2-7, with 11 nucleotides matching TRBD2. Germline V lookup: CDR1 MDHEN, CDR2 SYDVKM. The CDR3 has 15 residues. With 8 bases clipped from V and 0 bases from J, the junction kept 6 bases outside the gene matches.

The rearrangement joins TRBV30 to TRBJ1-4, with D possibly TRBD1 on 5 matching bases. The CDR3 loop spans 13 amino acids. The germline gives CDR1 GTSNPN, CDR2 SVGIG (reference sequence). Trimming cost V 2 bases and J 7 bases, with 11 bases left between them. CDR3 sequence (DNA): TGTGCCTGGAGTCGGGGGGAGTTTGAAAAACTGTTTTTT. Residues: CAWSRGEFEKLFF.

V gene TRBV25-1 combines with J gene TRBJ2-2; tentative D call: TRBD2 (6 bases). Germline lookup yields CDR1 MGHDK and CDR2 SYGVNS. V gave up 6 bases and J gave up 4 bases, with 18 bases separating them. The CDR3 spans 16 residues. The CDR3 nucleotides read TGTGCCAGCAGGGCCACACCGGGAGATGGCACCGGGGAGCTGTTTTTT. Translated: CASRATPGDGTGELFF.